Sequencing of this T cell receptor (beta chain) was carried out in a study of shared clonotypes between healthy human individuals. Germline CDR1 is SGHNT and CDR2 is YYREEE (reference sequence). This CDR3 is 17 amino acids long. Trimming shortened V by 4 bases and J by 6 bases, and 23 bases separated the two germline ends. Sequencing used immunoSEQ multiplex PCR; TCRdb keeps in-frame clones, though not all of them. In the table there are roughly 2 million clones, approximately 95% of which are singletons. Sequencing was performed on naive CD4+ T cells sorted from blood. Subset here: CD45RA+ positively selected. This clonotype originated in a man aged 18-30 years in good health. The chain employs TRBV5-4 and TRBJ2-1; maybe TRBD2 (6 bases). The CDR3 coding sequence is TGTGCCAGCAGCGGAGGGACCAGTTGGGTTCGGGGCAATGAGCAGTTCTTC. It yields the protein CASSGGTSWVRGNEQFF.